The 15 T cell receptor beta chains presented below share a single source sample, sequenced in a study of T cell responses to AZD1222 COVID-19 vaccine (dated by TCRdb to the early 2020s). In light of the paper, this sample's time point label describes: about 28 days (+/-7) after the second vaccine dose. Library construction relied on the immunoSEQ multiplex PCR assay. TCRdb re-hosts the immuneACCESS table, in-frame sequences only. Its copies lack some clones; in the studies checked, an unresolved V gene accounts for under half of them, and the cause for the rest is not known. The sample includes approximately 120,000 clones, with about 87% observed a single time. Of the sample, 4.4% is held by the ten largest clones. The specimen comprised peripheral blood, sampled 28 days after the second AZD1222 dose. The receptors shown here come from an adult who received the AZD1222 COVID-19 vaccine.

The gene calls are TRBV9 and TRBJ1-5; no clear D gene. Germline CDR1 SGDLS, CDR2 YYNGEE. Trimming took 0 bases from V and 4 from J, leaving 11 bases between them. This CDR3 contains 15 residues. In DNA form, the CDR3 reads TGTGCCAGCAGCGTAGATTCGTTTCCTAATCAGCCCCAGCATTTT. It translates to CASSVDSFPNQPQHF.

J is TRBJ2-7 and V is TRBV11-2, with 8 nucleotides matching TRBD1. Germline trimming cut 7 bases from V and 2 bases from J; bases unmatched to any gene: 10. CDR3 length equals 15 residues. Germline CDR1 is SGHAT and CDR2 is FQNNGV. CDR3 nucleotides: TGTGCCAGCACCTTTGCCTCGGGACAGGCCTACGAGCAGTACTTC. Its translation is CASTFASGQAYEQYF.

A few counts support this clone. This chain connects TRBV27 to TRBJ1-1; D is undetermined. The CDR3 has 12 amino acids. Trimming removed 6 bases from V and 0 bases from J, with 5 bases in between. Germline CDR1 reads MNHEY; CDR2 reads SMNVEV (reference sequence). CDR3 amino acids: CASRRVNTEAFF. The CDR3 bases are TGTGCCAGCAGAAGGGTGAACACTGAAGCTTTCTTT.

The chain joins TRBV2 to TRBJ1-2; a weak D match, TRBD1 (5 bases). The CDR3 is 14 amino acids. V lost 0 bases and J lost 8, with 13 bases in between. Germline loops: CDR1 SNHLY, CDR2 FYNNEI. The CDR3 reads CASSEAQVGEGYTF. As DNA, the CDR3 is TGTGCCAGCAGTGAAGCGCAAGTAGGGGAAGGCTACACCTTC.

The chain recombines TRBV4-1 with TRBJ1-2, with 9 nucleotides matching TRBD1. The CDR3 is 16 residues long. Germline CDR1 reads MGHRA; CDR2 reads YSYEKL. V dropped 0 bases and J dropped 2; count of bases not matched to a gene: 4. Here the CDR3 reads CASSQEGTGRNYGYTF. The CDR3 nucleotides read TGCGCCAGCAGCCAAGAAGGGACAGGGAGAAACTATGGCTACACCTTC.

The chain employs TRBV5-4 and TRBJ2-3, with 16 bases matching TRBD2. Germline CDR1 reads SGHNT; CDR2 reads YYREEE (reference sequence). CDR3 length: 18 amino acids. The V gene end was trimmed by 4 bases and the J gene end by 8 bases; junction bases not matched to a gene: 13. The CDR3 loop is CASSQLGTSGGATGTQYF. In nucleotides, the CDR3 is TGTGCCAGCAGCCAATTGGGGACTAGCGGGGGGGCGACCGGTACGCAGTATTTT.

The chain carries TRBV7-2 and TRBJ2-1; D call uncertain. The CDR3 is 13 residues long. V was pared by 6 bases and J by 5 bases, with 11 bases between. Germline V gene lookup returns CDR1 SGHTA and CDR2 FQGNSA. In DNA form, the CDR3 reads TGTGCCAGCAGACCCCCCCTCGACAATGAGCAGTTCTTC. Residues: CASRPPLDNEQFF. The full variable domain, with the rest looked up from reference TRBV7-2 and TRBJ2-1, is GAGVSQSPSNKVTEKGKDVELRCDPISGHTALYWYRQSLGQGLEFLIYFQGNSAPDKSGLPSDRFSAERTGGSVSTLTIQRTQQEDSAVYLCASRPPLDNEQFFGPGTRLTVL.

The rearrangement uses TRBV9 and TRBJ2-6, with TRBD2 as a possible D gene (5 bases). The CDR3 has 17 residues. Germline values: CDR1 SGDLS, CDR2 YYNGEE. Trimming removed 2 bases from V and 0 bases from J, with 12 bases in between. CDR3 DNA sequence: TGTGCCAGCAGCGTCGGACTTCTTAGCTCTGGGGCCAACGTCCTGACTTTC. Protein: CASSVGLLSSGANVLTF.

This clone was detected only a few times. This sample includes further DNA sequences coding for the same CDR3. The chain joins TRBV19 to TRBJ1-1; D remains ambiguous. This CDR3 has 11 amino acids. CDR1 LNHDA and CDR2 SQIVND come from the germline V gene (reference sequence). Trimming stripped 1 base from V and 4 bases from J, with 1 base between. CDR3 in DNA: TGTGCCAGTAGTATAGTCACTGAAGCTTTCTTT. This sequence encodes CASSIVTEAFF.

The CDR3: CASSDRQGGTEAFF. As DNA, the CDR3 is TGTGCCAGTAGTGATAGACAGGGAGGCACTGAAGCTTTCTTT. The chain is built from TRBV19 and TRBJ1-1; 7 bases align to TRBD1. The ends lost 5 bases at V and 4 bases at J; junction bases unmatched: 7. This CDR3 has 14 amino acids. Germline CDR1 reads LNHDA; CDR2 reads SQIVND (reference sequence).

This clone was found a few times. V and J are TRBV4-2 and TRBJ2-3; TRBD2 matches 12 bases. The CDR3 runs 18 residues. With V trimmed by 1 base and J by 3 bases, 8 bases remained unmatched. In germline, CDR1 is LGHNA, CDR2 YNFKEQ. The chain's CDR3 is CASSQVVLAGGGTDTQYF. The CDR3 nucleotides are TGTGCCAGCAGCCAAGTCGTCCTAGCGGGAGGGGGGACAGATACGCAGTATTTT.

The chain links TRBV28 to TRBJ2-7; 12 bases match TRBD2. The CDR3 is 18 amino acids. Unmatched junction bases numbered 16, after V lost 7 bases and J lost 3 bases. The V gene's germline CDR1 is MDHEN and CDR2 SYDVKM. The CDR3 DNA sequence: TGTGCCAGCAAAACCAATGTCGGGACTAGCGGGCCCTTCTACGAGCAGTACTTC. This sequence encodes CASKTNVGTSGPFYEQYF.

In this sample, this clone turned up once. The genes are TRBV7-9 and TRBJ2-3; D remains ambiguous. This CDR3 contains 14 residues. CDR1 SEHNR and CDR2 FQNEAQ come from the germline V gene (reference sequence). V was shortened by 1 base and J by 5 bases, with 10 bases between the two germline ends. The CDR3 DNA is TGTGCCAGCAGCTTAGACGTCGGGTTAGATACGCAGTATTTT. The encoded protein is CASSLDVGLDTQYF.

J is TRBJ2-1 and V is TRBV18; TRBD1 is a possible D gene (6 bases). Germline-derived CDR1 and CDR2 are KGHSH and LQKENI. V lost 5 bases and J 5 bases, leaving 13 bases between the germline ends. The CDR3 contains 14 residues. CDR3 bases: TGTGCCAGCTCAGTTCGGACAGTGGACAATGAGCAGTTCTTC. This sequence encodes CASSVRTVDNEQFF.

The rearrangement uses TRBV6-5 and TRBJ1-2; 10 bases line up with TRBD1. This CDR3 is 15 amino acids long. CDR1 is MNHEY and CDR2 is SVGAGI in the germline V gene. The trim removed 2 bases at V and 4 bases at J, leaving 4 bases unmatched. CDR3 protein: CASSYKGQGTYGYTF. DNA for the CDR3: TGTGCCAGCAGTTACAAGGGACAGGGGACCTATGGCTACACCTTC.